These T cell receptor beta chains were read from a single sample in a study of T cells of healthy individuals. TCRdb fed the 5' RACE reads into MiXCR, producing one record per CDR3 protein. The table has 75,000 to 95,000 distinct CDR3 sequences, about 5.5% seen once. All receptors derive from a female donor in good health. CDR3s include the opening cysteine and the closing phenylalanine or tryptophan. D genes are given only for firm matches. A clone size is listed for some rows: how often the clone was seen (once, few, many), or a class if it is expanded.

clone_size v_call d_call cdr3_aa
many TRBV7-2 NA CASSPGPAKNEQFF
many TRBV3-1 NA CASSQEAYEQYF
many TRBV12-3/TRBV12-4 NA CASSLGGEHNEQFF
many TRBV2 NA CASSLPLISNQPQHF
many TRBV14 NA CASSQDIGSSYEQYF
NA TRBV2 TRBD2 CASSARTRPYEQYF
many TRBV12-3/TRBV12-4 NA CASSLGGGTYEQYF
NA TRBV7-8 NA CASSSRRGPTGELFF
NA TRBV10-3 NA CAISGGEKLFF
NA TRBV7-3 NA CASSPGPALGYGYTF
few TRBV28 NA CASSLSGFGNQPQHF
many TRBV6-2/TRBV6-3 NA CASQTGTDTQYF
many TRBV7-2 NA CASSPEAAQETQYF
many TRBV7-2 TRBD1 CASSFTGVNTEAFF
few TRBV12-3/TRBV12-4 TRBD1 CASSAGTDPYEQYF
few TRBV29-1 NA CSVSSLYNEQFF
many TRBV6-2/TRBV6-3 NA CASNADRTALGSYEQYF
few TRBV6-2/TRBV6-3 NA CASTSSSPGNTIYF
many TRBV6-2/TRBV6-3 NA CASSYGYNTEAFF
few TRBV20-1 NA CSARDQEGNTEAFF
many TRBV28 NA CASSPYPALPGEQFF
many TRBV13 NA CASSLGGLETQYF
few TRBV6-1 NA CASSGNLGNPYNEQFF
NA TRBV29-1 TRBD2 CSARTSGYNEQFF
NA TRBV4-3 NA CASSQSSDMNGNTIYF
NA TRBV29-1 NA CSVESRTPWGYNF